This T cell receptor beta chain was sequenced for a study of Graves' ophthalmopathy and Graves' hyperthyroidism. There are many counts of this clonotype. This may stem from a read error, because a much larger clone lies one nucleotide away. CDR3 regions of TCR beta were amplified from RNA transcripts. The first-round RT-PCR employed HTBI primers together with the Qiagen OneStep RT-PCR kit. A multiplex PCR was then performed as the second round. A single record per CDR3 protein comes from TCRdb applying MiXCR to the multiplex PCR reads. The sample carries fewer than 600,000 distinct CDR3 sequences, roughly 14% recorded once. This CDR3 region has 15 residues. V was pared by 2 bases and J by 7 bases, with 12 bases between. Germline CDR1 reads MNHEY; CDR2 reads SVGAGI.

This chain joins TRBV6-5 and TRBJ1-6, with D possibly being TRBD1 (6 bases). Sequencing used blood. The receptor was derived from a woman in her 30s with Graves' ophthalmopathy. The CDR3 DNA follows: TGTGCCAGCAGTTACACGGGGGGGGCAAATTCACCCCTCCACTTT. Its protein is CASSYTGGANSPLHF.